One and the same sample provided the 16 T cell receptor beta chains below, sequenced in a study of radiation and T cells in renal cell carcinoma (dated by TCRdb to the early 2020s). The label giving this sample's time point can be read as: blood 2 weeks post-SBRT. In light of the paper, this sample's treatment or condition label describes: 15 Gy SBRT to primary tumor, nephrectomy 4 weeks later. Libraries were made using the immunoSEQ multiplex PCR assay. TCRdb took this table from immuneACCESS and kept in-frame rearrangements with V and J called. Such tables lack part of the clones; where checked against another copy, unresolved V genes explain under half of the gap, and the rest is unexplained. In this sample the table shows approximately 75,000 clones, roughly 82% of which occur a single time. 5.5% to 7.5% of the sample goes to the ten largest clones. The specimen comprised blood, sampled from a patient whose treatment included radiotherapy and nephrectomy. Source of these receptors: a man in his 60s with renal cell carcinoma.

The CDR3 sequence is CASSKGLVNEQFF. DNA of the CDR3: TGTGCCAGCAGCAAAGGACTAGTCAATGAGCAGTTCTTC. The V and J genes are TRBV7-2 and TRBJ2-1, with 7 bases fitting TRBD2. The germline CDR1 and CDR2 sequences are SGHTA and FQGNSA. There are 13 residues in the CDR3. Losses at the gene ends were 5 bases for V and 6 bases for J; bases not matched to a gene: 4. Combining the CDR3 with reference TRBV7-2 and TRBJ2-1 gives the whole variable domain GAGVSQSPSNKVTEKGKDVELRCDPISGHTALYWYRQSLGQGLEFLIYFQGNSAPDKSGLPSDRFSAERTGGSVSTLTIQRTQQEDSAVYLCASSKGLVNEQFFGPGTRLTVL.

The rearrangement uses TRBV10-1 and TRBJ2-7, with D unresolved. This CDR3 is built from 14 residues. Per the germline V gene, CDR1 is WNHNN and CDR2 is SYGVQD (reference sequence). V was trimmed by 0 bases and J by 5 bases, leaving 11 bases between them. The CDR3 loop reads CASSESGTGHEQYF. As DNA, the CDR3 is TGCGCCAGCAGTGAGTCCGGCACCGGCCACGAGCAGTACTTC.

This chain uses TRBV10-3 with TRBJ2-2, with D hard to call. There are 16 residues in the CDR3. Germline CDR1 reads ENHRY; CDR2 reads SYGVKD. The V end was cut by 4 bases, the J end by 0 bases, with 12 bases between. CDR3 residues: CAISGPDRSNTGELFF. In DNA form, the CDR3 reads TGTGCCATCAGTGGACCGGACCGATCGAACACCGGGGAGCTGTTTTTT.

V usage is TRBV9 and J usage is TRBJ1-3, with no clear D. V lost 0 bases and J 4 bases, leaving 8 bases between the germline ends. CDR1 is SGDLS, CDR2 YYNGEE, per germline. The CDR3 contains 14 residues. This CDR3 is CASSVGSVGNTIYF. CDR3 nucleotide sequence: TGTGCCAGCAGCGTAGGCAGTGTCGGAAACACCATATATTTT.

By sample share, this clone is medium-sized (0.01 to 0.1%). The genes are TRBV19 and TRBJ1-3; perhaps TRBD1 as D (5 bases). V gave up 6 bases and J gave up 0 bases, with 12 bases separating them. Germline CDR1 reads LNHDA; CDR2 reads SQIVND (reference sequence). The CDR3 is 15 amino acids. Written as DNA, the CDR3 is TGTGCCAGTAGCCTAGACAGCATCTCTGGAAACACCATATATTTT. Protein sequence: CASSLDSISGNTIYF.

The sample holds a few counts of this clone. A read error may produce the germline difference seen at one junction end. The V call is TRBV6-1, the J call TRBJ2-5, with 8 positions matching TRBD2. CDR1 is MNHNS, CDR2 SASEGT, per germline. The CDR3 runs 14 residues. The CDR3 spells CASGERGPPENQYF. The DNA for the CDR3 is TGTGCCAGCGGCGAGCGGGGGCCCCCGGAGAACCAGTACTTC.

The chain carries TRBV5-1 and TRBJ2-5, with 8 bases matching TRBD2. The CDR3 has 14 residues. Germline trimming cut 4 bases from V and 2 bases from J; bases unmatched to any gene: 4. Germline CDR1 reads SGHRS; CDR2 reads YFSETQ. The CDR3 DNA reads TGCGCCAGCAGCGGAGCGGGAGCTCAAGAGACCCAGTACTTC. Amino acid sequence: CASSGAGAQETQYF.

The chain carries TRBV6-1 and TRBJ1-5; 8 bases map to TRBD1. With V trimmed by 5 bases and J by 6 bases, 6 bases remained unmatched. Germline CDR1 MNHNS, CDR2 SASEGT. The CDR3 loop spans 14 amino acids. The CDR3 reads CASSFQGAGQPQHF. As DNA, the CDR3 is TGTGCCAGCAGTTTCCAGGGGGCAGGTCAGCCCCAGCATTTT.

The V gene is TRBV28, the J gene TRBJ1-5; D gene ambiguous. CDR1 is MDHEN, CDR2 SYDVKM, per germline. This CDR3 region has 15 residues. V was trimmed by 6 bases and J by 0 bases, leaving 12 bases between them. The CDR3 sequence is CASRSNSGSNQPQHF. CDR3 in DNA: TGTGCCAGCAGATCGAACAGTGGTAGCAATCAGCCCCAGCATTTT. Complete variable domain (other parts from reference TRBV28 and TRBJ1-5): DVKVTQSSRYLVKRTGEKVFLECVQDMDHENMFWYRQDPGLGLRLIYFSYDVKMKEKGDIPEGYSVSREKKERFSLILESASTNQTSMYLCASRSNSGSNQPQHFGDGTRLSIL.

This chain joins TRBV18 and TRBJ2-3; 8 bases agree with TRBD2. This CDR3 comprises 20 residues. CDR1 and CDR2 from the germline V gene are KGHSH and LQKENI. V lost 1 base and J lost 2; bases outside the gene matches: 17. As DNA, the CDR3 is TGTGCCAGCTCACCACGAGGGGGATCGAATAGCGGGGAACTCACAGATACGCAGTATTTT. Encoded protein: CASSPRGGSNSGELTDTQYF.

The chain uses TRBV27 and TRBJ2-3; TRBD2 matches at 13 bases. From germline, CDR1 is MNHEY and CDR2 SMNVEV (reference sequence). Unmatched junction bases numbered 7, after V lost 1 base and J lost 6 bases. This CDR3 is built from 17 residues. CDR3 coding DNA: TGTGCCAGCAGTTTATACCGACTAGCGGGAGGAAAGGATACGCAGTATTTT. This gives the protein CASSLYRLAGGKDTQYF.

The genes are TRBV7-8 and TRBJ2-3, with D perhaps TRBD1 (6 bases). The germline V and J ends were trimmed by 1 base and 5 bases, with 16 bases remaining between them. CDR3 length equals 16 residues. Looked up from germline, CDR1 is SGHVS and CDR2 is FQNEAQ. The CDR3 coding sequence is TGTGCCAGCAGCTTAGATCCAGGGGCGCGTATAGATACGCAGTATTTT. It translates to CASSLDPGARIDTQYF.

This clone was detected ten times or more. The chain links TRBV29-1 to TRBJ1-4; D is ambiguous. The CDR3 extends over 13 amino acids. V dropped 4 bases and J dropped 6 bases, with 12 bases sitting between them. In germline, CDR1 is SQVTM, CDR2 ANQGSEA. The CDR3 protein is CSVASGFDEKLFF. CDR3 nucleotide sequence: TGCAGCGTTGCCTCTGGGTTTGATGAAAAACTGTTTTTT.

CDR3 loop: CASKTGNYEQYF. In DNA, the CDR3 is TGTGCCAGCAAGACAGGAAACTACGAGCAGTACTTC. The rearrangement uses TRBV28 and TRBJ2-7, with a weak D call TRBD1 (6 bases). Trimming removed 7 bases at V and 3 bases at J, with 10 bases between. The germline V gene encodes CDR1 MDHEN and CDR2 SYDVKM. This CDR3 comprises 12 residues.

This clone was counted a single time. This chain links TRBV5-1 with TRBJ1-6; 7 bases line up with TRBD1. J gave up 3 bases and V 3 bases, and 3 bases lay outside the gene matches. CDR3 length equals 15 residues. Germline V gene lookup returns CDR1 SGHRS and CDR2 YFSETQ. The CDR3 nucleotides are TGCGCCAGCAGCTCCGGGACAGACTATAATTCACCCCTCCACTTT. Translated: CASSSGTDYNSPLHF. Using reference TRBV5-1 and TRBJ1-6 for the parts outside the CDR3, the full variable domain is KAGVTQTPRYLIKTRGQQVTLSCSPISGHRSVSWYQQTPGQGLQFLFEYFSETQRNKGNFPGRFSGRQFSNSRSEMNVSTLELGDSALYLCASSSGTDYNSPLHFGNGTRLTVT.

This clone was seen just once. Other DNA sequences from this sample encode an identical CDR3 as well. This chain links TRBV28 with TRBJ2-6; the D is unclear. The germline gives CDR1 MDHEN, CDR2 SYDVKM. This CDR3 has 16 residues. Between the trimmed V and J ends, which lost 3 bases and 0 bases, there was a span of 9 bases. The CDR3 loop is CASSLSGSSGANVLTF. CDR3 coding DNA: TGTGCCAGCAGTTTGTCCGGTAGCTCTGGGGCCAACGTCCTGACTTTC.